Below are 28 T cell receptor beta chains sequenced from a single sample in a study of T cell responses to AZD1222 COVID-19 vaccine. TCRdb keeps only in-frame clones here, not all; method: immunoSEQ multiplex PCR. The data hold around 92,000 clones, with around 90% observed a single time. The sample consisted of peripheral blood, taken on day 0 of AZD1222 vaccination. The receptors derive from an adult in good health.

J is TRBJ1-3 and V is TRBV7-9; D might be TRBD1 (6 bases). The CDR3 totals 14 residues. V dropped 4 bases and J dropped 4 bases, with 11 bases sitting between them. The germline V gene encodes CDR1 SEHNR and CDR2 FQNEAQ (reference sequence). The CDR3 loop reads CASSSPGQGNTIYF. CDR3 DNA sequence: TGTGCCAGCAGCTCTCCGGGACAAGGAAACACCATATATTTT.

The chain employs TRBV7-2 and TRBJ1-1; possibly TRBD1 for D (5 bases). Germline V gene lookup returns CDR1 SGHTA and CDR2 FQGNSA. V was pared by 1 base and J by 1 base, with 10 bases between. The CDR3 is 15 residues long. CDR3 loop: CASSLGGAGNTEAFF. The CDR3 DNA reads as TGTGCCAGCAGCTTAGGTGGGGCAGGGAACACTGAAGCTTTCTTT.

This chain uses TRBV19 with TRBJ2-3; a weak D match, TRBD2 (5 bases). V gave up 3 bases and J gave up 5 bases, with 15 bases separating them. CDR1 and CDR2 from the germline V gene are LNHDA and SQIVND (reference sequence). The CDR3 contains 15 residues. The CDR3 nucleotides are TGTGCCAGTAGTATCGCCTTAGGGAGTATAGATACGCAGTATTTT. Its translation is CASSIALGSIDTQYF.

CDR3 in DNA: TGTGCCAGCAGCTTAGATCCGGGATTGAACACTGAAGCTTTCTTT. Its translation: CASSLDPGLNTEAFF. The V call is TRBV11-1, the J call TRBJ1-1; no clear D. V was trimmed by 1 base and J by 0 bases, leaving 9 bases between them. CDR1 is SGHAT, CDR2 FQDESV, per germline (reference sequence). The CDR3 spans 15 residues.

The J gene is TRBJ2-7, the V gene TRBV4-3; D is ambiguous. The CDR3 covers 15 residues. V was clipped by 1 base and J by 2 bases, with 12 bases between them. Germline V CDR1 and CDR2: LGHNA, YSLEER. The DNA for the CDR3 is TGCGCCAGCAGCCAAGCTTCCAGTAGACCCTACGAGCAGTACTTC. This codes for CASSQASSRPYEQYF.

The chain combines TRBV19 with TRBJ1-2; D is perhaps TRBD1 (5 bases). The CDR3 loop spans 15 amino acids. V lost 7 bases and J lost 2, with 17 bases in between. Germline V gene sequence: CDR1 LNHDA, CDR2 SQIVND (reference sequence). As DNA, the CDR3 is TGTGCCAGTAACACCTGGGGGGAGCTCAACTATGGCTACACCTTC. Translation: CASNTWGELNYGYTF.

This chain connects TRBV5-1 to TRBJ2-1; the D call may be TRBD1 or TRBD2 (7 bases each). The V and J ends lost 5 bases and 4 bases respectively, with 22 bases between them. The CDR3 has 17 residues. Germline CDR1 SGHRS, CDR2 YFSETQ. The CDR3 nucleotides are TGCGCCAGCAGTGTAAGGGGGCCGGGAGGTGGTTACAATGAGCAGTTCTTC. Amino acid sequence: CASSVRGPGGGYNEQFF.

This clone came up once. The chain couples TRBV10-3 to TRBJ1-1; D remains ambiguous. The CDR3 covers 13 residues. V was pared by 0 bases and J by 3 bases, with 5 bases between. CDR1 is ENHRY and CDR2 is SYGVKD in the germline V gene. This CDR3 is CAISESKHTEAFF. The CDR3 DNA follows: TGTGCCATCAGTGAGTCGAAACACACTGAAGCTTTCTTT.

The chain uses TRBV5-1 and TRBJ2-3; no firm D call. V lost 0 bases, J lost 4 bases, and 12 bases lay in between. Germline assignment: CDR1 SGHRS and CDR2 YFSETQ. The CDR3 has 15 amino acids. This chain's CDR3 is CASSLVGRTSDTQYF. The CDR3 nucleotides read TGCGCCAGCAGCTTGGTTGGCCGCACGTCAGATACGCAGTATTTT. Using reference TRBV5-1 and TRBJ2-3 for the parts outside the CDR3, the full variable domain is KAGVTQTPRYLIKTRGQQVTLSCSPISGHRSVSWYQQTPGQGLQFLFEYFSETQRNKGNFPGRFSGRQFSNSRSEMNVSTLELGDSALYLCASSLVGRTSDTQYFGPGTRLTVL.

The CDR3 reads CASIHRGVTGELFF. The CDR3 nucleotides are TGTGCCAGCATCCACCGGGGGGTTACCGGGGAGCTGTTTTTT. This sequence joins TRBV28 and TRBJ2-2, with 7 positions matching TRBD2. Trimming removed 7 bases from V and 5 bases from J; junction bases left unmatched: 7. Germline CDR1 reads MDHEN; CDR2 reads SYDVKM. This CDR3 comprises 14 residues.

The genes are TRBV6-2 or TRBV6-3 and TRBJ1-4; D is unresolved. V dropped 4 bases and J dropped 0 bases, with 12 bases sitting between them. CDR1 and CDR2 from the germline V gene are MNHEY and SVGEGT. The CDR3 is 16 residues long. The CDR3 reads CASSLSLLSTNEKLFF. CDR3 bases: TGTGCCAGCAGTTTGTCCCTACTATCAACTAATGAAAAACTGTTTTTT.

J is TRBJ2-5 and V is TRBV7-2; D possibly corresponds to TRBD1 (6 bases). The ends were cut back, 1 base at V and 7 bases at J, with 13 bases in the middle. CDR1 is SGHTA, CDR2 FQGNSA, per germline. CDR3 length: 14 amino acids. CDR3 region: CASSLEGQGGTQYF. DNA for the CDR3: TGTGCCAGCAGCTTAGAGGGACAAGGGGGGACCCAGTACTTC.

This clone was recorded once. The chain employs TRBV29-1 and TRBJ1-2; D is uncertain. Per the germline V gene, CDR1 is SQVTM and CDR2 is ANQGSEA. The V end lost 6 bases, the J end lost 6 bases, and 11 bases lay between the germline ends. The CDR3 spans 11 residues. The CDR3 here is CSVRADDGYTF. The CDR3 DNA is TGCAGCGTCCGGGCGGACGATGGCTACACCTTC.

The chain uses TRBV19 and TRBJ1-2; D remains ambiguous. The CDR3 runs 14 residues. V was shortened by 6 bases and J by 2 bases, with 13 bases between the two germline ends. Looked up from germline, CDR1 is LNHDA and CDR2 is SQIVND (reference sequence). The CDR3 coding sequence is TGTGCCAGTAGCCAGATGGGTAGAAACTATGGCTACACCTTC. Translated: CASSQMGRNYGYTF.

The sample holds one count of this clone. Other DNA sequences from this sample encode an identical CDR3 as well. V is TRBV18 and J is TRBJ2-7; weak D call: TRBD2 (6 bases). V lost 0 bases to trimming and J lost 0 bases, with 6 bases between them. This CDR3 is built from 14 residues. Looked up from germline, CDR1 is KGHSH and CDR2 is LQKENI. CDR3 sequence: CASSPPGGSYEQYF. CDR3 DNA sequence: TGTGCCAGCTCACCACCGGGGGGCTCCTACGAGCAGTACTTC.

V and J are TRBV7-9 and TRBJ2-1; 9 bases match TRBD2. V shed 0 bases and J 8 bases; nucleotides not matched to a gene: 5. The CDR3 has 15 residues. Per the germline V gene, CDR1 is SEHNR and CDR2 is FQNEAQ (reference sequence). The CDR3, as DNA: TGTGCCAGCAGCTTAGCTTTGTCTAGCGGGGATGAGCAGTTCTTC. Its translation: CASSLALSSGDEQFF.

The chain couples TRBV19 to TRBJ1-5, with TRBD1 matching 8 bases. This CDR3 region has 14 residues. Germline V gene data show CDR1 as LNHDA and CDR2 as SQIVND (reference sequence). V lost 6 bases and J lost 6; bases outside the gene matches: 7. The CDR3 region is CASRQTGEGQPQHF. As DNA, the CDR3 is TGTGCCAGTAGGCAGACAGGGGAGGGTCAGCCCCAGCATTTT.

The V call is TRBV15, the J call TRBJ1-3; weak D call: TRBD1 (5 bases). In germline, CDR1 is LNHNV, CDR2 YYDKDF (reference sequence). Deletions cut 2 bases from V and 2 bases from J, with 13 bases between. The CDR3 is made up of 16 amino acids. CDR3 sequence (DNA): TGTGCCACCAGCAGAACCGGGACCGCTGCTGGAAACACCATATATTTT. It translates to CATSRTGTAAGNTIYF. The full variable domain, with the rest looked up from reference TRBV15 and TRBJ1-3, is DAMVIQNPRYQVTQFGKPVTLSCSQTLNHNVMYWYQQKSSQAPKLLFHYYDKDFNNEADTPDNFQSRRPNTSFCFLDIRSPGLGDTAMYLCATSRTGTAAGNTIYFGEGSWLTVV.

This sequence joins TRBV7-3 and TRBJ2-2, with 8 bases identical to TRBD1. Germline-derived CDR1 and CDR2 are SGHTA and FQGTGA. The V and J ends lost 4 bases and 0 bases, in that order; junction bases with no gene match: 7. The length of the CDR3 is 17 residues. DNA for the CDR3: TGTGCCAGCAGCTCGGATATGGACAGGGCGAACACCGGGGAGCTGTTTTTT. The encoded protein is CASSSDMDRANTGELFF.

The J gene is TRBJ1-2, the V gene TRBV10-3; unclear D gene. The germline V gene encodes CDR1 ENHRY and CDR2 SYGVKD. Trimming removed 4 bases at V and 2 bases at J, with 11 bases between. This CDR3 region has 14 residues. The chain's CDR3 is CAISVEGFNYGYTF. In DNA, the CDR3 is TGTGCCATCAGTGTGGAGGGTTTCAACTATGGCTACACCTTC.

The gene calls are TRBV6-6 and TRBJ1-5, with D possibly TRBD1 on 5 matching bases. Looked up from germline, CDR1 is MNHNY and CDR2 is SVGAGI (reference sequence). V lost 10 bases, J lost 1 base, and 17 bases lay in between. The CDR3 totals 15 residues. The CDR3 region is CAIRDGGASNQPQHF. The CDR3 nucleotides are TGTGCCATCCGAGATGGGGGTGCCAGCAATCAGCCCCAGCATTTT.

V is TRBV10-1 and J is TRBJ2-3; 10 nucleotides agree with TRBD2. J was trimmed by 3 bases and V by 4 bases; bases with no gene match: 4. CDR3 length: 15 amino acids. Germline CDR1 is WNHNN and CDR2 is SYGVQD (reference sequence). CDR3 region: CASSAAGGPTDTQYF. In nucleotides, the CDR3 is TGCGCCAGCAGTGCAGCGGGGGGGCCAACAGATACGCAGTATTTT.

The V call is TRBV28, the J call TRBJ1-1; tentatively, D is TRBD1 (5 bases). The V end was cut by 3 bases, the J end by 1 base, with 9 bases between. CDR1 and CDR2 (germline): MDHEN, SYDVKM. The CDR3 loop spans 14 amino acids. DNA for the CDR3: TGTGCCAGCAGTTTGAGTACAGGGAACACTGAAGCTTTCTTT. It yields the protein CASSLSTGNTEAFF.

The rearrangement uses TRBV18 and TRBJ1-2; perhaps TRBD1 as D (5 bases). CDR1 KGHSH and CDR2 LQKENI come from the germline V gene. Trimming left V 3 bases short and J 7 bases short, with 9 bases between. The CDR3 length is 12 residues. The CDR3 DNA reads TGTGCCAGCTCACCCCCAAGGGGTGGCTACACCTTC. Its translation: CASSPPRGGYTF.

This clone was seen just once. The J gene is TRBJ2-1, the V gene TRBV24-1, with 7 bases matching TRBD1. The V gene's germline CDR1 is KGHDR and CDR2 SFDVKD. The CDR3 length is 15 residues. Trimming took 3 bases from V and 6 from J; bases not matched to a gene: 7. The CDR3 spells CATSDAGTASNEQFF. CDR3 in DNA: TGTGCCACCAGTGATGCCGGGACAGCCTCCAATGAGCAGTTCTTC.

The chain employs TRBV10-3 and TRBJ2-5, with a possible D match to TRBD1 (5 bases). V was shortened by 6 bases and J by 4 bases, with 15 bases between the two germline ends. Germline V gene lookup returns CDR1 ENHRY and CDR2 SYGVKD. This CDR3 is 14 amino acids long. The CDR3 DNA follows: TGTGCCATCAGAATGGGGCAGGGCGGAGAGACCCAGTACTTC. Residues: CAIRMGQGGETQYF.

The V and J genes are TRBV5-1 and TRBJ2-5, with D perhaps TRBD1 or TRBD2 (5 bases each). Trimming removed 7 bases from V and 4 bases from J, with 23 bases in between. CDR1 is SGHRS and CDR2 is YFSETQ in the germline V gene. The CDR3 spans 16 residues. The CDR3 DNA is TGCGCCAGCGTCTATACACCGGGACCAGAGCGAGAGACCCAGTACTTC. Amino acids: CASVYTPGPERETQYF.

This clone occurred once. The CDR3 loop is CASSSMTGGAYEQYF. In DNA, the CDR3 is TGTGCCAGCAGCTCAATGACAGGGGGTGCCTACGAGCAGTACTTC. The chain joins TRBV7-3 to TRBJ2-7; 9 bases map to TRBD1. Germline CDR1 SGHTA, CDR2 FQGTGA. With 4 bases clipped from V and 2 bases from J, the junction kept 6 bases outside the gene matches. The CDR3 runs to 15 residues. Filled out from reference TRBV7-3 and TRBJ2-7, the complete variable domain reads GAGVSQTPSNKVTEKGKYVELRCDPISGHTALYWYRQSLGQGPEFLIYFQGTGAADDSGLPNDRFFAVRPEGSVSTLKIQRTERGDSAVYLCASSSMTGGAYEQYFGPGTRLTVT.